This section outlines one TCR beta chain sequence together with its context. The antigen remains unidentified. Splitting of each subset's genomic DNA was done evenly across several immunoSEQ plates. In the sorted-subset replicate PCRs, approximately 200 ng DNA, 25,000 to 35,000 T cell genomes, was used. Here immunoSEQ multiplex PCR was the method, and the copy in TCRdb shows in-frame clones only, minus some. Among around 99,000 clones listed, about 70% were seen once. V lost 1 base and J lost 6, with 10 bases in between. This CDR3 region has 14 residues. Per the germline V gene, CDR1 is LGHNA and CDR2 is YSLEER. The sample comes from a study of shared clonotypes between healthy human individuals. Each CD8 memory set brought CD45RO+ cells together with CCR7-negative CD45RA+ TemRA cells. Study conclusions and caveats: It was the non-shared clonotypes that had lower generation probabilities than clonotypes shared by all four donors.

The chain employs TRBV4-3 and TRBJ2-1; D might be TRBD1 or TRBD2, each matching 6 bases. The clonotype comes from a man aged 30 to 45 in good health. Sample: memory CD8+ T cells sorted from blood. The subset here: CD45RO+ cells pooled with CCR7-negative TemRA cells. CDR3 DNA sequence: TGCGCCAGCAGCCAAGTGAGGGGGGCCAATGAGCAGTTCTTC. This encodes CASSQVRGANEQFF.